Below, 20 T cell receptor beta chains from the same sample are listed, as sequenced in a study of cytomegalovirus exposure and HLA in healthy donors. This PCR relied on a set of 60 Vbeta primers and 13 Jbeta primers. Sequenced by immunoSEQ multiplex PCR; TCRdb stores in-frame clones only, minus some. In the table there are 180,000 or so clones, over 60% of which are singletons. The specimen was PBMCs. These receptors were collected from a man between 18 and 29 years old in good health and CMV-seronegative.

The chain links TRBV9 to TRBJ2-1; D may be TRBD1 (5 bases). CDR1 is SGDLS, CDR2 YYNGEE, per germline. V was pared by 8 bases and J by 0 bases, with 6 bases between. The CDR3 consists of 12 residues. Here the CDR3 reads CASGASYNEQFF. The CDR3 DNA follows: TGTGCCAGTGGGGCCTCCTACAATGAGCAGTTCTTC.

Only one count was recorded for this clone. This chain uses TRBV2 with TRBJ2-3; 14 bases align to TRBD2. Germline values: CDR1 SNHLY, CDR2 FYNNEI. Trimming cost V 5 bases and J 1 base; bases outside gene matches: 2. The CDR3 sequence is 16 residues long. CDR3: CASSPGLAGGTDTQYF. The DNA of the CDR3 is TGTGCCAGCAGTCCGGGACTAGCGGGGGGCACAGATACGCAGTATTTT.

V usage is TRBV9 and J usage is TRBJ2-5; 9 bases map to TRBD2. The CDR3 has 14 amino acids. J lost 5 bases, V lost 2 bases, and 4 bases had no gene match. Germline V gene data show CDR1 as SGDLS and CDR2 as YYNGEE. The CDR3 DNA sequence: TGTGCCAGCAGCGTTAGCGGGGGATCTGAGACCCAGTACTTC. It yields the protein CASSVSGGSETQYF.

The rearrangement joins TRBV5-4 to TRBJ1-1; TRBD1 matches 7 bases. CDR1 and CDR2 (germline): SGHNT, YYREEE (reference sequence). CDR3 length: 15 residues. With 4 bases clipped from V and 0 bases from J, the junction kept 6 bases outside the gene matches. The CDR3 protein is CASSPRGAMNTEAFF. The CDR3 DNA follows: TGTGCCAGCAGCCCCAGGGGGGCCATGAACACTGAAGCTTTCTTT.

The chain carries TRBV5-4 and TRBJ2-3, with D hard to call. V gave up 4 bases and J gave up 5 bases, with 11 bases separating them. CDR3 size: 13 residues. Looked up from germline, CDR1 is SGHNT and CDR2 is YYREEE (reference sequence). The CDR3 DNA sequence: TGTGCCAGCAGCCCTCCGGGTTTAGATACGCAGTATTTT. Its translation: CASSPPGLDTQYF.

This chain joins TRBV5-1 and TRBJ2-7; the match to TRBD1 covers 9 bases. Trimming removed 3 bases from V and 7 bases from J; junction bases left unmatched: 11. Germline V gene lookup returns CDR1 SGHRS and CDR2 YFSETQ. The CDR3 has 15 residues. For the CDR3, the DNA is TGCGCCAGCAGCTCGGGTGGGACAGGGCCTGGAGAGCAGTACTTC. Encoded protein: CASSSGGTGPGEQYF. The full variable domain, with the rest looked up from reference TRBV5-1 and TRBJ2-7, is KAGVTQTPRYLIKTRGQQVTLSCSPISGHRSVSWYQQTPGQGLQFLFEYFSETQRNKGNFPGRFSGRQFSNSRSEMNVSTLELGDSALYLCASSSGGTGPGEQYFGPGTRLTVT.

The rearrangement links TRBV6-1 to TRBJ2-7; 7 bases are shared with TRBD1. This CDR3 contains 14 residues. J lost 3 bases, V lost 7 bases, and 9 bases had no gene match. In germline, CDR1 is MNHNS, CDR2 SASEGT. In nucleotides, the CDR3 is TGTGCCAGCACCCATGGGGACAGTCGCTACGAGCAGTACTTC. Protein: CASTHGDSRYEQYF.

The chain employs TRBV7-2 and TRBJ1-2; a weak D match, TRBD1 (6 bases). The CDR3 has 15 residues. The germline V gene has CDR1 SGHTA and CDR2 FQGNSA. Trimming took off 7 bases at V and 14 bases at J, with 29 bases between the two ends. The CDR3 region is CASNIQRGGRGGGTF. CDR3 nucleotide sequence: TGTGCCAGCAACATCCAGAGAGGGGGGAGGGGTGGGGGAACCTTC.

The chain has TRBV30 and TRBJ1-1, with no clear D. CDR3 length: 12 amino acids. In germline, CDR1 is GTSNPN, CDR2 SVGIG (reference sequence). V shed 5 bases and J shed 4 bases, with 11 bases lying between them. CDR3 coding DNA: TGTGCCTGGGCCCCCCTGAGCACTGAAGCTTTCTTT. This codes for CAWAPLSTEAFF.

V and J are TRBV4-2 and TRBJ2-5, with 8 bases lining up with TRBD2. From germline, CDR1 is LGHNA and CDR2 YNFKEQ. The ends lost 4 bases at V and 5 bases at J; junction bases unmatched: 9. The CDR3 runs 15 residues. CDR3 amino acids: CASSPISGGRETQYF. CDR3 coding DNA: TGTGCCAGCAGCCCGATCAGCGGGGGACGCGAGACCCAGTACTTC.

The V gene is TRBV5-1, the J gene TRBJ2-3; the match to TRBD2 covers 8 bases. This CDR3 has 14 amino acids. The J segment lost 3 bases and the V segment lost 2 bases, leaving 2 bases of the junction unmatched. Germline values: CDR1 SGHRS, CDR2 YFSETQ. CDR3 coding DNA: TGCGCCAGCAGCTTCGGGGGGGGGACAGATACGCAGTATTTT. Translating gives CASSFGGGTDTQYF.

The chain employs TRBV7-3 and TRBJ1-1; the D gene is possibly TRBD1 (5 bases). The CDR3 sequence is 15 residues long. The germline V and J ends were trimmed by 4 bases and 5 bases, with 17 bases remaining between them. The V gene's germline CDR1 is SGHTA and CDR2 FQGTGA. The CDR3 DNA sequence: TGTGCCAGCAGCTCTATGGCGGGGGGTAATACTGAAGCTTTCTTT. This gives the protein CASSSMAGGNTEAFF.

In this sample, this clone turned up a few times. The chain carries TRBV28 and TRBJ1-5; weak D call: TRBD1 (6 bases). The germline V gene has CDR1 MDHEN and CDR2 SYDVKM. The CDR3 spans 14 residues. V lost 7 bases to trimming and J lost 2 bases, with 12 bases between them. The CDR3 sequence is CASTTGPGNQPQHF. CDR3 in DNA: TGTGCCAGCACTACAGGGCCGGGCAATCAGCCCCAGCATTTT.

The chain joins TRBV27 to TRBJ1-6; 9 bases align to TRBD1. V lost 6 bases, J lost 11 bases, and 11 bases stayed unmatched. The CDR3 contains 15 residues. Germline V lookup: CDR1 MNHEY, CDR2 SMNVEV (reference sequence). CDR3 bases: TGTGCCAGCAGACCCGGGACAGGGCATGGGGCACCCCTCCACTTT. Protein: CASRPGTGHGAPLHF.

V and J are TRBV5-4 and TRBJ2-5; D not certain. The CDR3 has 13 amino acids. The germline V gene has CDR1 SGHNT and CDR2 YYREEE (reference sequence). V gave up 4 bases and J gave up 5 bases, with 12 bases separating them. CDR3 loop: CASSLGTRETQYF. The CDR3 bases are TGTGCCAGCAGCCTGGGAACGCGTGAGACCCAGTACTTC.

This chain uses TRBV2 with TRBJ2-3; 11 positions agree with TRBD2. J was trimmed by 1 base and V by 6 bases; bases with no gene match: 3. From germline, CDR1 is SNHLY and CDR2 FYNNEI. The CDR3 totals 15 residues. The CDR3: CASRTGLAGTDTQYF. The DNA of the CDR3 is TGTGCCAGCAGGACGGGACTAGCGGGCACAGATACGCAGTATTTT.

The genes are TRBV7-9 and TRBJ1-2; the D gene is possibly TRBD1 (6 bases). V lost 5 bases, J lost 5 bases, and 18 bases lay in between. Per germline, CDR1 SEHNR and CDR2 FQNEAQ (reference sequence). The CDR3 spans 15 residues. CDR3 loop: CASSPGQTTSYGYTF. The DNA for the CDR3 is TGTGCCAGCAGCCCCGGACAGACCACCTCATATGGCTACACCTTC.

The sample holds a few counts of this clone. The chain carries TRBV2 and TRBJ2-3, with 7 bases that match TRBD1. The J segment lost 5 bases and the V segment lost 4 bases, leaving 6 bases of the junction unmatched. In germline, CDR1 is SNHLY, CDR2 FYNNEI. The CDR3 is made up of 14 amino acids. The chain's CDR3 is CASSVTQGKDTQYF. The CDR3 bases are TGTGCCAGCAGTGTAACACAGGGGAAAGATACGCAGTATTTT.

A few counts support this clone. This chain joins TRBV9 and TRBJ2-1, with 8 bases matching TRBD1. This CDR3 spans 16 amino acids. Trimming cost V 3 bases and J 5 bases; bases outside gene matches: 10. CDR1 is SGDLS and CDR2 is YYNGEE in the germline V gene. This chain's CDR3 is CASSAGGRLGDNEQFF. CDR3 in DNA: TGTGCCAGCAGCGCAGGGGGCCGTCTAGGTGACAATGAGCAGTTCTTC.

This clone was picked up one time. J is TRBJ2-1 and V is TRBV19; D is unresolved. The V and J ends lost 3 bases and 0 bases respectively, with 6 bases between them. This CDR3 spans 14 amino acids. In germline, CDR1 is LNHDA, CDR2 SQIVND (reference sequence). CDR3 region: CASSIGVSYNEQFF. CDR3 sequence (DNA): TGTGCCAGTAGTATTGGAGTCTCCTACAATGAGCAGTTCTTC. Drawing the rest from reference TRBV19 and TRBJ2-1, the complete variable domain is DGGITQSPKYLFRKEGQNVTLSCEQNLNHDAMYWYRQDPGQGLRLIYYSQIVNDFQKGDIAEGYSVSREKKESFPLTVTSAQKNPTAFYLCASSIGVSYNEQFFGPGTRLTVL.